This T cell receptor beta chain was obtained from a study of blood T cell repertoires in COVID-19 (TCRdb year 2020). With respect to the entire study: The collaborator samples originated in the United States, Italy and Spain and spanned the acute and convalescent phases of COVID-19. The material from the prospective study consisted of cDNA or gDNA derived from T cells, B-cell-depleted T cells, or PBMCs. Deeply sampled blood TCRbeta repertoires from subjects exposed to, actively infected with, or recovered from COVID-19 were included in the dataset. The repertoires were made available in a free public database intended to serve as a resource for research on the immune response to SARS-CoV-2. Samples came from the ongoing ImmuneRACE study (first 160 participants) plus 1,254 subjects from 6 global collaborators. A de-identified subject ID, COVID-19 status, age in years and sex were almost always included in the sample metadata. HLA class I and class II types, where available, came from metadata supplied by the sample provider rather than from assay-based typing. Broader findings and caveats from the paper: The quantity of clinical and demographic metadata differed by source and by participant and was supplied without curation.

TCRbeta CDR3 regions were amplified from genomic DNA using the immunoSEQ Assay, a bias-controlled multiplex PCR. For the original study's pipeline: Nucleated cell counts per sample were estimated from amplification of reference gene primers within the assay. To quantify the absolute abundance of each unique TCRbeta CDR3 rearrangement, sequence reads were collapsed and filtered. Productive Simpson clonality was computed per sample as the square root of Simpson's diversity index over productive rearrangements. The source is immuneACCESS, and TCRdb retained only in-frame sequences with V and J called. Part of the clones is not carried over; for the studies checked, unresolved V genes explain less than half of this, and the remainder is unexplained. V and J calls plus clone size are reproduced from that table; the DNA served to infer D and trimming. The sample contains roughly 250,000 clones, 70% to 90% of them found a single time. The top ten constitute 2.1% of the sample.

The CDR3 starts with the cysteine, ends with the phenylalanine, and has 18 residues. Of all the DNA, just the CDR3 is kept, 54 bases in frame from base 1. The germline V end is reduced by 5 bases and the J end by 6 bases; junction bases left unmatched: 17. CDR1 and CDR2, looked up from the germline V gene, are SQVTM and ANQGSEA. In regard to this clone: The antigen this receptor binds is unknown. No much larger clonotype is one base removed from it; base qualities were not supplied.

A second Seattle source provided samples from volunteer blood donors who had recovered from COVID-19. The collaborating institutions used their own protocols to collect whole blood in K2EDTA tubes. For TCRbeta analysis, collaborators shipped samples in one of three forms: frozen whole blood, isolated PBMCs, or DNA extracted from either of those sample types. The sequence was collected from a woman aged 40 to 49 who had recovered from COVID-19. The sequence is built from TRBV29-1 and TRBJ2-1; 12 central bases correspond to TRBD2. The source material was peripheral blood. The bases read TGCAGCGTTAAAATGACCGCACACCTAGCGGGGGGGCGCAATGAGCAGTTCTTC. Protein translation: CSVKMTAHLAGGRNEQFF.